Each of the 7 T cell receptor beta chains below was sequenced from the same sample in a study of T-cell memory formation after mild COVID-19. TCRdb called the 5' RACE reads again in MiXCR, with one record for every CDR3 protein. The table includes 550,000 to 600,000 distinct CDR3 sequences, about 20% detected once. The source material was PBMCs or a T cell subset sorted from them (not recorded which). Every receptor here comes from an adult woman who had mild COVID-19 (a few samples of this study predate the infection). Cell type and time point are not known.

J is TRBJ1-1 and V is TRBV12-3 or TRBV12-4; TRBD1 aligns across 7 bases. The J segment lost 4 bases and the V segment lost 6 bases, leaving 5 bases of the junction unmatched. The CDR3 totals 13 residues. The CDR3: CASRIQGSTEAFF. Here the CDR3 DNA reads TGTGCCAGCAGGATACAGGGGAGCACTGAAGCTTTCTTT.

This chain joins TRBV27 and TRBJ2-4; 7 positions agree with TRBD1. The CDR3 runs to 15 residues. The V gene's germline CDR1 is MNHEY and CDR2 SMNVEV (reference sequence). V gave up 7 bases and J gave up 4 bases; unmatched junction bases: 10. The CDR3 DNA is TGTGCCAGCAAATGGAACAGGGGTGGAAAAAACATTCAGTACTTC. Its translation: CASKWNRGGKNIQYF.

CDR3 in amino acids: CASSPGAGVRETQYF. DNA for the CDR3: TGTGCCAGCAGCCCCGGGGCGGGGGTCAGGGAGACCCAGTACTTC. This chain links TRBV9 with TRBJ2-5; 7 positions agree with TRBD2. The V gene's germline CDR1 is SGDLS and CDR2 YYNGEE. The CDR3 contains 15 residues. V trimming: 4 bases; J trimming: 5 bases; junction bases outside the gene matches: 11.

Only a few counts were recorded for this clonotype. The chain joins TRBV5-1 to TRBJ2-3, with TRBD2 identical over 11 bases. This CDR3 contains 16 residues. The trim removed 5 bases at V and 3 bases at J, leaving 8 bases unmatched. CDR1 SGHRS and CDR2 YFSETQ come from the germline V gene. The DNA of the CDR3 is TGCGCCAGCAGTCCGACCACTAGCGGGAGTACAGATACGCAGTATTTT. As protein: CASSPTTSGSTDTQYF.

This clonotype showed up just a few times. V and J are TRBV7-8 and TRBJ2-3; D call uncertain. The V gene lost 5 bases and the J gene lost 5 bases, with 17 bases spanning the gap. The germline V gene has CDR1 SGHVS and CDR2 FQNEAQ. The CDR3 is 15 residues long. CDR3 sequence (DNA): TGTGCCAGCAGCGAGAACTTGGACGTAGAAGATACGCAGTATTTT. Protein sequence: CASSENLDVEDTQYF.

The CDR3 DNA is TGTGCCAGCAGCCCCCTGGCTGTAAGCACAGATACGCAGTATTTT. Its protein is CASSPLAVSTDTQYF. The chain links TRBV5-4 to TRBJ2-3; D unresolved. Trimming removed 4 bases at V and 0 bases at J, with 12 bases between. Germline CDR1 is SGHNT and CDR2 is YYREEE (reference sequence). The CDR3 has 15 amino acids.

The chain uses TRBV11-3 and TRBJ2-3; 7 bases are shared with TRBD2. Germline CDR1 reads SGHNT; CDR2 reads YENEEA. Germline trimming cut 1 base from V and 4 bases from J; bases unmatched to any gene: 11. The CDR3 loop spans 17 amino acids. The CDR3 bases are TGTGCCAGCAGCTTAGTGCCACTTCGAGCGGGGTCAGATACGCAGTATTTT. Translation gives CASSLVPLRAGSDTQYF.